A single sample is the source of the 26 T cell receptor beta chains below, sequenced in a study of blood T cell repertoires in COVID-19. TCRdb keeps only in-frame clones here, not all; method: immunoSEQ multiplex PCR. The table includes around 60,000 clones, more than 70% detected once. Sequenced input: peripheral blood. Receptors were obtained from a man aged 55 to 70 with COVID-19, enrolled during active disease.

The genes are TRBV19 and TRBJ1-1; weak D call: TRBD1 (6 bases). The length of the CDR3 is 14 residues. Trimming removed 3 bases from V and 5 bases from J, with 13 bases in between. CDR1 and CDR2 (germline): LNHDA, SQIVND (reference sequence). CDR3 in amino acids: CASSIWPGATEAFF. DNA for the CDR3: TGTGCCAGTAGTATTTGGCCAGGGGCAACTGAAGCTTTCTTT.

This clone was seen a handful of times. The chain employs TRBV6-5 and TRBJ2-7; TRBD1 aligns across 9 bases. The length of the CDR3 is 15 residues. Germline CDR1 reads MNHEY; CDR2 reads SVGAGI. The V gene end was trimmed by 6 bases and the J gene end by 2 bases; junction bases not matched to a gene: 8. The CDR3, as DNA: TGTGCCAGCAGCCCCCGGGACAGGGACACCTACGAGCAGTACTTC. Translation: CASSPRDRDTYEQYF.

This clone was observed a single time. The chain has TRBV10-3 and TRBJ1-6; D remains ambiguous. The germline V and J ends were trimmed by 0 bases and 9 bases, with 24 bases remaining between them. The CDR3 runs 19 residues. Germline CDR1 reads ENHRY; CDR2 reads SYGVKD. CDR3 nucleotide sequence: TGTGCCATCAGTGAGTCGGAGTTAAGCGGACTGGGAGGATTTTCACCCCTCCACTTT. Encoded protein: CAISESELSGLGGFSPLHF.

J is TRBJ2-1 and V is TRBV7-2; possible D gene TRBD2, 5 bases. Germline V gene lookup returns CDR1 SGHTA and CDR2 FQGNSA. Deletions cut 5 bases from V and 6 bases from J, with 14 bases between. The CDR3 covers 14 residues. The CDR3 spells CASSQVSAGNEQFF. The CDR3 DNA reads TGTGCCAGCAGCCAAGTCTCGGCGGGCAATGAGCAGTTCTTC.

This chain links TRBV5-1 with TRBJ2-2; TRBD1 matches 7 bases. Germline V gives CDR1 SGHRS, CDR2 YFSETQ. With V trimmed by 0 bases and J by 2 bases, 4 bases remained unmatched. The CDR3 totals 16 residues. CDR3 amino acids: CASSLEAGGNTGELFF. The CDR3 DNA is TGCGCCAGCAGCTTGGAGGCAGGGGGAAACACCGGGGAGCTGTTTTTT.

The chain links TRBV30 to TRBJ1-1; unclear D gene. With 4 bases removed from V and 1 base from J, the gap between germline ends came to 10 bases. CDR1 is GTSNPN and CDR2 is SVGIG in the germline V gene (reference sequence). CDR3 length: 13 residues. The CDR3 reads CAWMTQPNTEAFF. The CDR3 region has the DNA TGTGCCTGGATGACACAGCCGAACACTGAAGCTTTCTTT. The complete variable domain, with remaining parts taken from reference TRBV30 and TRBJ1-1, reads SQTIHQWPATLVQPVGSPLSLECTVEGTSNPNLYWYRQAAGRGLQLLFYSVGIGQISSEVPQNLSASRPQDRQFILSSKKLLLSDSGFYLCAWMTQPNTEAFFGQGTRLTVV.

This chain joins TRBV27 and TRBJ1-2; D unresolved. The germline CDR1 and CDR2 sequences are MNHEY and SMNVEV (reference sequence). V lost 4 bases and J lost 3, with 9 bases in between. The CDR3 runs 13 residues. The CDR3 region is CASSSRVYYGYTF. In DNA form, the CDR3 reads TGTGCCAGCAGTTCGCGGGTTTACTATGGCTACACCTTC.

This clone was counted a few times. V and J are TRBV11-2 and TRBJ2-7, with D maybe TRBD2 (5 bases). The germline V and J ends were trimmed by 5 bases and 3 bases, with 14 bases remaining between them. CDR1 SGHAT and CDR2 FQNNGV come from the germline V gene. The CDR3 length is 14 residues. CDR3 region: CASSPPGILYEQYF. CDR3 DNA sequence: TGTGCCAGCAGCCCGCCCGGGATACTCTACGAGCAGTACTTC.

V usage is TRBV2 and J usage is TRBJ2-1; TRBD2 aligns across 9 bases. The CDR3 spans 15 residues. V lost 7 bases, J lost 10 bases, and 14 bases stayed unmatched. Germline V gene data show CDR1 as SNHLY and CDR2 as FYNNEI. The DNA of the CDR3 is TGTGCCAGCATAGCGGCCGGAGCGGGGGGTTGGGAGCAGTTCTTC. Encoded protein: CASIAAGAGGWEQFF.

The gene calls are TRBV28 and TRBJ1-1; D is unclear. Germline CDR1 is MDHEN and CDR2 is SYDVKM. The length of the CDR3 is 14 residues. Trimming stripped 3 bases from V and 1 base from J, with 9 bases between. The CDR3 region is CASSLFLGNTEAFF. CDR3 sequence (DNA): TGTGCCAGCAGTTTGTTCCTAGGGAACACTGAAGCTTTCTTT.

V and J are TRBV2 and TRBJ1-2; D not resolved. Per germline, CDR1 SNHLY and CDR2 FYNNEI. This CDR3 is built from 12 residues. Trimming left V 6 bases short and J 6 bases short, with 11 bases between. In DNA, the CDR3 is TGTGCCAGCAGGCAGTCGGGGAATGGCTACACCTTC. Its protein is CASRQSGNGYTF.

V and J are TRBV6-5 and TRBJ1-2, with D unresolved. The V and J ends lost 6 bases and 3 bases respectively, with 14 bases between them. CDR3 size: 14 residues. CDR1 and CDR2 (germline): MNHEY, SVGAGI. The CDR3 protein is CASSPSGSDYGYTF. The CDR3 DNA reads TGTGCCAGCAGCCCGTCGGGGTCGGACTATGGCTACACCTTC.

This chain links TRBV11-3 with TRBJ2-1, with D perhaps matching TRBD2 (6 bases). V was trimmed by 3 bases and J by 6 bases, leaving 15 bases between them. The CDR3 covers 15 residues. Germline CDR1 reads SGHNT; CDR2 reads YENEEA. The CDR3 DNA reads TGTGCCAGCAGCTTTACAGCGGGTAGTACCAATGAGCAGTTCTTC. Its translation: CASSFTAGSTNEQFF.

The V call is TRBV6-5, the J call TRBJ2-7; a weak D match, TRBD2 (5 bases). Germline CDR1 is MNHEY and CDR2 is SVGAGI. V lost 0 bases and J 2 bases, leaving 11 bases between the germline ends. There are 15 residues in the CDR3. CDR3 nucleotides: TGTGCCAGCAGTTACTCGAGGGCAGGCCCCTACGAGCAGTACTTC. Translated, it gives CASSYSRAGPYEQYF.

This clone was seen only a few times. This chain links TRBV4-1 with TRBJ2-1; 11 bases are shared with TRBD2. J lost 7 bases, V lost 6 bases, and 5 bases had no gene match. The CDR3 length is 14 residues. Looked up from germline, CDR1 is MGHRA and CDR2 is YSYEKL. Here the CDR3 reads CASRDSGRGNEQFF. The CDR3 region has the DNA TGCGCCAGCAGGGATAGCGGGAGGGGGAATGAGCAGTTCTTC.

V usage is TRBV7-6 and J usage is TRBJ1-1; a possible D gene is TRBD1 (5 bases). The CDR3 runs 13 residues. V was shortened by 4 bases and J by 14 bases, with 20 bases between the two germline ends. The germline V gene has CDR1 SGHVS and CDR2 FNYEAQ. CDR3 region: CASSSPGRDVIFF. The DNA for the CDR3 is TGTGCCAGCAGCTCCCCGGGGAGGGACGTAATATTCTTT.

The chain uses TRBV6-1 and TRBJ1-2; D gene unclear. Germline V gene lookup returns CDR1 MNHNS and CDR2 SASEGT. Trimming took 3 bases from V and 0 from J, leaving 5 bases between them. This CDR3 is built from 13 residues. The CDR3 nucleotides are TGTGCCAGCAGTGACGGAGCTAACTATGGCTACACCTTC. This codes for CASSDGANYGYTF.

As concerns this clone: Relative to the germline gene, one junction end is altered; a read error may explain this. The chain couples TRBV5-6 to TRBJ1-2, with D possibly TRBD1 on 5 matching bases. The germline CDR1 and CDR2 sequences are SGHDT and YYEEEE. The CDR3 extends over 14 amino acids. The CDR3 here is CASSLADRPWNGCF. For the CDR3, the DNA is TGTGCCAGCAGCTTGGCAGACAGACCCTGGAATGGCTGCTTC.

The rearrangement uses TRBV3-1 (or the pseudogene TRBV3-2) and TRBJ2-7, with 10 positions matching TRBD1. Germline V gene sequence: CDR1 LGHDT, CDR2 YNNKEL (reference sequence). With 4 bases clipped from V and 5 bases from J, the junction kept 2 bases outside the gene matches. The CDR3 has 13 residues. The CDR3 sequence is CASSRGTGDEQYF. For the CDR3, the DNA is TGTGCCAGCAGCCGCGGGACAGGGGACGAGCAGTACTTC.

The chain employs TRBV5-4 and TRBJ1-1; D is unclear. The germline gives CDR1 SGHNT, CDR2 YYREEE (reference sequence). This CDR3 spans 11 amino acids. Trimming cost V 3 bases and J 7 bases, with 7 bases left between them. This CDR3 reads CASSSQYEAFF. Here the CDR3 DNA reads TGTGCCAGCAGCTCCCAGTATGAAGCTTTCTTT.

Here the CDR3 reads CASSAGLEWQTQYF. The CDR3 coding sequence is TGTGCCAGCAGCGCTGGACTAGAATGGCAGACCCAGTACTTC. The chain carries TRBV9 and TRBJ2-5; the match to TRBD2 covers 7 bases. The ends lost 3 bases at V and 6 bases at J; junction bases unmatched: 8. CDR3 length: 14 residues. From germline, CDR1 is SGDLS and CDR2 YYNGEE. The variable domain in full, completed from reference TRBV9 and TRBJ2-5, reads DSGVTQTPKHLITATGQRVTLRCSPRSGDLSVYWYQQSLDQGLQFLIQYYNGEERAKGNILERFSAQQFPDLHSELNLSSLELGDSALYFCASSAGLEWQTQYFGPGTRLLVL.

Here the CDR3 reads CAWSEGAYSNQPQHF. CDR3 coding DNA: TGTGCCTGGAGTGAGGGGGCTTATAGCAATCAGCCCCAGCATTTT. The chain couples TRBV30 to TRBJ1-5, with 7 bases lining up with TRBD1. V lost 1 base and J lost 0; bases outside the gene matches: 3. The germline gives CDR1 GTSNPN, CDR2 SVGIG (reference sequence). This CDR3 has 15 amino acids.

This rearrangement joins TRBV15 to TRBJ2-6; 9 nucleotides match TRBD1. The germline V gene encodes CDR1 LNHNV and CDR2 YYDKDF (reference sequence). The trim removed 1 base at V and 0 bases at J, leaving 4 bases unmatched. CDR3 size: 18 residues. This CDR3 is CATSRGGTGISGANVLTF. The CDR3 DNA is TGTGCCACCAGCAGAGGGGGGACAGGGATCTCTGGGGCCAACGTCCTGACTTTC.

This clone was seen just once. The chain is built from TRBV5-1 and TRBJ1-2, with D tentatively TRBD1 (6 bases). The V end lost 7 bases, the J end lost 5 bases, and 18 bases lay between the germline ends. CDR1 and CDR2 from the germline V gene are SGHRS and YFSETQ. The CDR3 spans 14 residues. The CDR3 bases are TGCGCCAGCCAATCGGGGGGGCAGGAATATGGCTACACCTTC. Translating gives CASQSGGQEYGYTF.

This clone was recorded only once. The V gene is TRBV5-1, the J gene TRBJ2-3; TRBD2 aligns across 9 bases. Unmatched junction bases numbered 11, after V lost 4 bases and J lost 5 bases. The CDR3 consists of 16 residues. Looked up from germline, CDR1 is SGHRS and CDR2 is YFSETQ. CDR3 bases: TGCGCCAGCAGCCCGCGGGGGGGACAGAGCGGAGATACGCAGTATTTT. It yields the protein CASSPRGGQSGDTQYF.

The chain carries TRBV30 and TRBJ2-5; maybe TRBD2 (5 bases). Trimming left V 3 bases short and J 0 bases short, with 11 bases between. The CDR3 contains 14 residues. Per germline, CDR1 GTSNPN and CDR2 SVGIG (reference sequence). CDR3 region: CAWRRTRNQETQYF. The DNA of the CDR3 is TGTGCCTGGAGACGAACTAGGAACCAAGAGACCCAGTACTTC.